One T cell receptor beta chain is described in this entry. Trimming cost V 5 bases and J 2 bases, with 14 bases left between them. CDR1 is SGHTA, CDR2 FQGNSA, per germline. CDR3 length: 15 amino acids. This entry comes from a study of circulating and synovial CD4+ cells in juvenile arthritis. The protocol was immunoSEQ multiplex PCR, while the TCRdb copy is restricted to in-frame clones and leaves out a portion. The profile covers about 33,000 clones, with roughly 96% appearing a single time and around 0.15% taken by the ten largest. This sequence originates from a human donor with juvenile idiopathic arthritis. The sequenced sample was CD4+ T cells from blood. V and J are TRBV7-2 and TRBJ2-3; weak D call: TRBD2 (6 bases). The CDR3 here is CASSARLDPTDTQYF. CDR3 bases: TGTGCCAGCAGCGCACGACTAGACCCCACAGATACGCAGTATTTT.